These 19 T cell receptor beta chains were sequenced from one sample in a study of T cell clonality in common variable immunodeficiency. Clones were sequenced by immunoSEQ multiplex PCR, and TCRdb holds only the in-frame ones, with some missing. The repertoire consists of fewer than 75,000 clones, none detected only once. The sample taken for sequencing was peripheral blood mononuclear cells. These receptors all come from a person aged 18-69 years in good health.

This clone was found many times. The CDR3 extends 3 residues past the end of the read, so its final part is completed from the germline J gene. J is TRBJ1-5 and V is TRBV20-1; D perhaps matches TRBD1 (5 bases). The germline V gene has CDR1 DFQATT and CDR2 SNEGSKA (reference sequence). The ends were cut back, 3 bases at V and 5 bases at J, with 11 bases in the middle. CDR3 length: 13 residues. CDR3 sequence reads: CSASRGVDQPQHF. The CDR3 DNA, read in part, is TGCAGTGCTAGTAGAGGGGTCGATCAGCCC.

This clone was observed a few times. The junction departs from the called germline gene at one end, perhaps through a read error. CDR3 in amino acids: CASSLYRATNGKLFF. The covered CDR3 bases are TGCGCCAGCAGCCTTTACAGGGCAACTAATGGAAAA. The chain has TRBV5-1 and TRBJ1-4; D possibly corresponds to TRBD1 (6 bases). The missing CDR3 end, 3 residues past where the read stops, is filled in from the germline J gene. CDR3 length: 15 amino acids. CDR1 is SGHRS, CDR2 YFSETQ, per germline.

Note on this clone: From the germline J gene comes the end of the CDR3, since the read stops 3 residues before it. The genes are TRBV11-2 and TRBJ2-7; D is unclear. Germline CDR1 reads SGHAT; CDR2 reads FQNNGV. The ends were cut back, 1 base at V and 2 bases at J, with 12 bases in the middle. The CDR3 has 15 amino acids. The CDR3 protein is CASSLGSGETYEQYF. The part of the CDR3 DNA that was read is TGTGCCAGCAGCTTAGGGTCAGGAGAGACCTACGAG.

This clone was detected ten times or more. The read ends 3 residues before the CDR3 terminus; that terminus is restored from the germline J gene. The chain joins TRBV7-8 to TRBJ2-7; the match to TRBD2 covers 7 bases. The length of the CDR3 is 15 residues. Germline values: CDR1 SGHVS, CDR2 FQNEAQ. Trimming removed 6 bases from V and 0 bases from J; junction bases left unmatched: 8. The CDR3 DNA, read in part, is TGTGCCAGCAGGCCGGGACTAATAAACTCCTACGAG. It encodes CASRPGLINSYE. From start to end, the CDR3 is CASRPGLINSYEQYF.

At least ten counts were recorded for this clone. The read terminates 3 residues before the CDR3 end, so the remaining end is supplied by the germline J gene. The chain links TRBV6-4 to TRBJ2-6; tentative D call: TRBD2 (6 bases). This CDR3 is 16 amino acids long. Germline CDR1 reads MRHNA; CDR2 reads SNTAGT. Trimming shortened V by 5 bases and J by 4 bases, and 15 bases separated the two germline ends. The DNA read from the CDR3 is TGTGCCAGCAGTCCCGAGGCGGGGACCGGGGCCAACGTC. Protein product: CASSPEAGTGANV. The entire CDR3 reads CASSPEAGTGANVLTF.

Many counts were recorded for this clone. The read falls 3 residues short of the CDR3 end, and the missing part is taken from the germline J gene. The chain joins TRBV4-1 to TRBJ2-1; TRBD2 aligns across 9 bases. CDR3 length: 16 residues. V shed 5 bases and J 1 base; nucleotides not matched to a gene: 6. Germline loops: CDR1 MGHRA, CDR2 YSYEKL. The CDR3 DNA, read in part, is TGCGCCAGCAGCAAGTCGGCGGGAGGGTCCTACAATGAG. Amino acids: CASSKSAGGSYNE. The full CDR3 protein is CASSKSAGGSYNEQFF.

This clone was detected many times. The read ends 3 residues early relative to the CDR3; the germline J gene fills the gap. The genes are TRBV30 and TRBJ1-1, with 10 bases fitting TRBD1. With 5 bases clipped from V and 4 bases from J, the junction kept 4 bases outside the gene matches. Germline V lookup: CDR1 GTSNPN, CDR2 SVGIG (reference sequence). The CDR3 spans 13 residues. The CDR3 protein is CAWGWTGGTEAFF. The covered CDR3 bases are TGTGCCTGGGGGTGGACAGGGGGCACTGAA.

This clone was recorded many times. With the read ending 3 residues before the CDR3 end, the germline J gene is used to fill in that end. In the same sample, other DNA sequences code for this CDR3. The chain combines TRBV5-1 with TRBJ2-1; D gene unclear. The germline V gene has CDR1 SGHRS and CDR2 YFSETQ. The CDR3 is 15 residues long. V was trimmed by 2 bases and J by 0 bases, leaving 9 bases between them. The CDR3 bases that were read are TGCGCCAGCAGCTTAGAGTCCAGCTCCTACAATGAG. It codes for CASSLESSSYNE. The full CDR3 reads CASSLESSSYNEQFF.

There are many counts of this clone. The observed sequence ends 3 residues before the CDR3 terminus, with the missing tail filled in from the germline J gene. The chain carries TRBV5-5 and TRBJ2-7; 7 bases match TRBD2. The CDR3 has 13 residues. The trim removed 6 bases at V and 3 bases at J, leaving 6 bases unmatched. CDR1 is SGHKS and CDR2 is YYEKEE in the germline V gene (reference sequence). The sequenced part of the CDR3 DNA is TGTGCCAGCACAAGCGGGATCATCTACGAG. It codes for CASTSGIIYE. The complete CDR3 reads CASTSGIIYEQYF.

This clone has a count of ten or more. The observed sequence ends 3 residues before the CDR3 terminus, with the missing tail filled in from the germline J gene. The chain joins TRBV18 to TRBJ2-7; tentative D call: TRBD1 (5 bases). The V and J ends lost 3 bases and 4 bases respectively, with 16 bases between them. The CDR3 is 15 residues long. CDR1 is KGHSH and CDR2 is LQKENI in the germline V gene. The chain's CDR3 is CASSPSPQGWYEQYF. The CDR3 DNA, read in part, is TGTGCCAGCTCACCCTCGCCCCAGGGTTGGTACGAG.

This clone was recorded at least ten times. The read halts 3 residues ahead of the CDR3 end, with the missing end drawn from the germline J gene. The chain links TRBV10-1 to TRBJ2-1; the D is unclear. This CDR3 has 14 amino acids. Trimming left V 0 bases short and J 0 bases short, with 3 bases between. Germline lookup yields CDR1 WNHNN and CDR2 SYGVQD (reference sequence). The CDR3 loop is CASSESSSYNEQFF. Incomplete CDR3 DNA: TGCGCCAGCAGTGAGTCTAGCTCCTACAATGAG.

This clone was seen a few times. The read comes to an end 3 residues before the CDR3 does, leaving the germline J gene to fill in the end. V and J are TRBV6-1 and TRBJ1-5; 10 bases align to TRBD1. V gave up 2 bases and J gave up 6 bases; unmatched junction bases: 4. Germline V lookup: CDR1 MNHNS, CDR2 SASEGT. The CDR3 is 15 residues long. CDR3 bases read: TGTGCCAGCAGTGAAATGTGGGACAGGGGTCAGCCC. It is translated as CASSEMWDRGQP. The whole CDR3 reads CASSEMWDRGQPQHF.

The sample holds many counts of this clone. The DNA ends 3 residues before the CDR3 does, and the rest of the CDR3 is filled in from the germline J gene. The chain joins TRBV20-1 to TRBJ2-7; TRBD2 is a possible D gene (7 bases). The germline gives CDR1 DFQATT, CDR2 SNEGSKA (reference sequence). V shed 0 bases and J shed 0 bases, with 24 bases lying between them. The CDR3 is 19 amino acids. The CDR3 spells CSARDLKPLGGDNSYEQYF. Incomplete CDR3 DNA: TGCAGTGCTAGAGATCTTAAACCCCTTGGGGGGGACAACTCCTACGAG.

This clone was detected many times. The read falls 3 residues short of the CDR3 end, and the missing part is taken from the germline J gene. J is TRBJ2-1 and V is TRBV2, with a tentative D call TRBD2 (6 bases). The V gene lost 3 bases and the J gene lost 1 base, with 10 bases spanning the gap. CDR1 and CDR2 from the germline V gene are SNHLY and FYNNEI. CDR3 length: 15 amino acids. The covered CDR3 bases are TGTGCCAGCAGTGATAGCGGAGAGTCCTACAATGAG. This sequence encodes CASSDSGESYNE. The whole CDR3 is CASSDSGESYNEQFF. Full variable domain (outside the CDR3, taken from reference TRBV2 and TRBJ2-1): EPEVTQTPSHQVTQMGQEVILRCVPISNHLYFYWYRQILGQKVEFLVSFYNNEISEKSEIFDDQFSVERPDGSNFTLKIRSTKLEDSAMYFCASSDSGESYNEQFFGPGTRLTVL.

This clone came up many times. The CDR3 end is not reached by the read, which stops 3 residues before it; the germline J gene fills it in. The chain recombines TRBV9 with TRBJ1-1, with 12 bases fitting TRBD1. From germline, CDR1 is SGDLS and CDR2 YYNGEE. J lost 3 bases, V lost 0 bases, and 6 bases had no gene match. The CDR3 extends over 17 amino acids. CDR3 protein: CASSVATGQGADTEAFF. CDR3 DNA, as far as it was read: TGTGCCAGCAGCGTAGCTACGGGACAGGGGGCGGACACTGAA.

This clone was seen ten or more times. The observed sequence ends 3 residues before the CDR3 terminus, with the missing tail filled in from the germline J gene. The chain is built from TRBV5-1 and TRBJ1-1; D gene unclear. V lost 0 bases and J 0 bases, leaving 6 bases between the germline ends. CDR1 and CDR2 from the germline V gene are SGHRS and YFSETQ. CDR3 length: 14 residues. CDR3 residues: CASSLVQVNTEAFF. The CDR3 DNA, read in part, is TGCGCCAGCAGCTTGGTGCAGGTGAACACTGAA.

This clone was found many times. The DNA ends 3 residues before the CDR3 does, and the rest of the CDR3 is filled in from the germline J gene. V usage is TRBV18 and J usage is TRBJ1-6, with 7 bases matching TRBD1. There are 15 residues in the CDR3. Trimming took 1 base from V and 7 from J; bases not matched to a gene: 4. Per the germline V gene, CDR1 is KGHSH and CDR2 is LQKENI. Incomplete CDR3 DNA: TGTGCCAGCTCACCACTAGGGACAGAGAATTCACCC. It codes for CASSPLGTENSP. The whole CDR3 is CASSPLGTENSPLHF.

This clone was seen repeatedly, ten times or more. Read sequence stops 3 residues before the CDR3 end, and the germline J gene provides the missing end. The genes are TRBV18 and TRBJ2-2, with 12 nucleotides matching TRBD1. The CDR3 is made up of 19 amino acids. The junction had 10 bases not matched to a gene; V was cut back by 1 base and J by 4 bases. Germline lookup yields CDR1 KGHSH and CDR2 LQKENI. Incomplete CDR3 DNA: TGTGCCAGCTCACCACTTTCCGGGACAGGGGGCGCCGGCACCGGGGAG. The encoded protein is CASSPLSGTGGAGTGE. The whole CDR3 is CASSPLSGTGGAGTGELFF.

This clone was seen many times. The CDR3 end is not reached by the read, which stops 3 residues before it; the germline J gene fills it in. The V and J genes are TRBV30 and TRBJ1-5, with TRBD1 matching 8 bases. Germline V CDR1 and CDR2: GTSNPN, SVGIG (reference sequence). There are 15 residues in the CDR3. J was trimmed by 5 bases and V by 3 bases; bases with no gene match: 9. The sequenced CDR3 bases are TGTGCCTGGAGGGACGACAGGGGACGGGATCAGCCC. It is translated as CAWRDDRGRDQP. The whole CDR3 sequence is CAWRDDRGRDQPQHF.